This TCR beta chain is drawn from a study of cytomegalovirus exposure and HLA in healthy donors (TCRdb year 2017). The study in broad terms: According to an earlier analysis of several hundred of the donors, about 179 million T cells yielded some 110 million unique TCR beta sequences and 250 to 350 Gb of sequence data. An early release covering approximately 600 HLA-typed donors comprised about 300 gigabases of sequencing data and tens of millions of unique TCR sequences. Of the roughly 390 genotyped donors, 81% fell in the genetic ancestry cluster associated with self-reported Caucasian donors. The aim of the study was to test whether cataloging public T cell receptors could identify signatures of past pathogen exposure. The study profiled the T cell repertoires of 550 to 700 subjects by immunosequencing and related them to cytomegalovirus serostatus. A separate validation cohort of roughly 110 different subjects was used in addition to the 666-subject first cohort. The study combined high-throughput TCR immunosequencing, statistical association of individual TCRs with disease status, and machine learning to predict cytomegalovirus infection status. To study patterns of TCR occurrence, a later analysis re-analyzed previously published TCR beta repertoires from around 700 donors and added high-resolution HLA genotyping. The later analysis used no new phenotypic data to find candidate immune exposures, relying instead on TCR beta sequences and their occurrence across donors. In an earlier analysis of a few hundred of the donors, high-throughput TCR beta sequencing was used to judge whether each TCR beta V gene segment behaved as functional or pseudogenic. Donor age, sex, ethnicity and CMV serostatus were compiled together with the repertoire data. Genome-wide SNP genotypes for about 55% of the 666 donors were used in a later genetic analysis, which treated that subset as a discovery cohort. Every discovery cohort repertoire had been produced on one sequencing platform. HLA typing covered class I and class II loci at four-digit resolution. The number of typed donors differed by locus: about 620-630 for A, B, C, DRB1 and DQB1; 522 for DQA1; 606 for DPA1; and approximately 450 for DPB1. Four or five DR-DQ haplotypes were treated as single units for association and clustering because of strong linkage in the cohort. Across about 380 genotyped donors of the cohort, an average of roughly 200,000 unique TCR beta nucleotide sequences per donor were sequenced, and 15% to 20% of those sequences were non-productive. What the study reported, not specific to this receptor: Because HLA typing was missing for some donors at each locus, association tests included only the typed subset. The only immune exposure information available for the cohort was CMV serostatus. In an earlier analysis of around 600 of the donors, most TCR beta V segments appeared in productive rearrangements about 90% or about 30% of the time, broadly matching IMGT annotations. According to a later analysis, TCR association rates differed among HLA loci, with DRB1 alleles showing the most associated TCRs and HLA-C alleles showing the fewest. A further reported finding was that TCR beta sequences accurately predicted the HLA-A and HLA-B alleles for most subjects in the first cohort. According to the authors, the approach could potentially be generalized to other disease states and immunological phenotypes. Presence/absence analyses assumed roughly uniform sequencing depth across donors, an assumption that may not hold. Most TCR sequences were seen in very few donors, while some public TCRs were found in many individuals. In a later analysis, most CMV-associated TCR beta chains were found to appear HLA-restricted, with HLA associations seemingly driven largely by CMV exposure. Three of the identified cytomegalovirus-associated TCR beta chains were confirmed in vitro to be specific for cytomegalovirus antigens. According to a later genetic analysis, donors in an Asian-associated ancestry cluster had fewer N-insertions in productive TCRs than the approximately 670-donor mean. Compared with equally common non-associated chains, HLA-associated TCR beta chains in a later analysis were more clonally expanded and had lower generation probabilities. A total of around 150 TCR beta chains were listed by the study as associated with cytomegalovirus. This cohort had only TCR beta chains sequenced, and the lack of alpha or paired-chain data limited which features could be detected. Assigning TCR associations to individual alleles was difficult when HLA alleles, especially DR and DQ, strongly co-occurred. Over 15 rarely observed V segments, including chromosome 9 orphons, were excluded from the earlier analysis of just under 600 of the donors because counts were too low. According to a later analysis, parvovirus B19, influenza, CMV and Epstein-Barr virus appeared linked to several top co-occurrence clusters. A later analysis associated 15,000 or so TCR beta sequences with specific HLA alleles at a false discovery rate of 0.05. A later genetic analysis associated a missense DCLRE1C variant with V-gene and J-gene trimming of TCR beta chains, and an independent cohort replicated the association. In both the original and validation cohorts, the classifier was reported to diagnose cytomegalovirus status with high specificity and sensitivity. Linkage disequilibrium might explain the correlated functional status among segregating V segments, but an unknown experimental factor could not be ruled out. A cluster of highly shared sequence variants was judged likely to be a technical artifact of the sequencing pipeline. Because the 87-base-pair reads could not distinguish some IMGT-functional V segments, including TRBV6-2 and TRBV6-3, those segments were excluded.

Reading from cysteine to phenylalanine, the CDR3 counts 13 amino acids. Only CDR3 DNA is held: 39 bases, read in frame from base 1. According to the germline V gene, CDR1 reads SNHLY and CDR2 reads FYNNEI. V drops 8 bases and J drops 7 bases, leaving 12 bases in between. For this clone: The antigen it recognizes is unknown. The sample holds no much larger clone one base away, and base qualities are not on file.

The cohort was made up of several hundred healthy bone marrow donors. At the time of sampling, all cohort members were nominally healthy, though unrecorded immune exposures were likely present. The donor was CMV seronegative and was included in the group of hundreds of seronegative cohort members. Each donor provided a peripheral blood sample, and peripheral blood mononuclear cells were used for TCR beta sequencing. Genomic DNA extraction from the blood cell samples was performed with the Qiagen DNeasy Blood Extraction Kit. Library generation was performed with the immunoSEQ multiplex PCR assay. For the multiplex PCR, a mixture combining 60 forward primers for TCR Vbeta segments and 13 reverse primers for TCR Jbeta segments was used. A multiplex PCR assay on genomic DNA amplified the CDR3 region of rearranged TCR beta genes. On the Illumina HiSeq System, the amplified TCR beta libraries were sequenced as 87-base-pair reads. From the authors' description of their analysis: Across the 600 to 700 repertoires, a later analysis counted about 81 million unique TCR beta chains, roughly 11 million of which were shared by at least two donors. To remove PCR and sequencing errors, raw reads were error-corrected and collapsed into unique sequences using a nearest-neighbor algorithm that merged closely related sequences. Alignment of CDR3 sequences to IMGT reference sequences was used to assign V, D and J gene segments. For a sequence to be retained, at least a six-nucleotide match to both a V gene segment and a J gene segment was required. Rearrangements were classified as productive when the CDR3 lacked stop codons and remained in frame with V and J, and all other rearrangements were classified as non-productive. Following IMGT convention, CDR3 was defined as the stretch from the second conserved V-encoded cysteine to the conserved J-encoded phenylalanine. Sequences without an unambiguous match to a single V gene segment were excluded from the earlier analysis of about 600 of the donors. In an earlier analysis of more than 500 of the donors, a V segment was called functional when productive rearrangements were above 56.7%, and segregating when the standard deviation between donors exceeded 5%. To diagnose cytomegalovirus status from the catalog of TCR beta chain sequences, a statistical classification framework was built. In a later analysis, TCR nucleotide sequences were compared against IMGT/GENE-DB human TR gene sequences so that V and J genes could be assigned. The TCRdist pipeline was used in a later analysis to assign CDR3 sequences and most-parsimonious VDJ recombination scenarios. In a later analysis, every TCR beta chain was defined by the combination of its CDR3 amino acid sequence and its V-gene family, and reads without a unique V-gene family were dropped. In a later analysis, several hundred highly shared, low-generation-probability nucleotide sequences were removed to address suspected cross-contamination and a sequencing artifact. In a later analysis, a clonal expansion index for each public chain was calculated from normalized within-repertoire ranks of inferred template counts. Generation probabilities in a later analysis came from a VDJ recombination model fitted to out-of-frame rearrangements, and those results were checked against IGoR. Hypergeometric tests were used in a later analysis to score TCR-TCR, TCR-HLA and TCR-CMV co-occurrence, with a repertoire-size bias correction applied to the TCR pairs. False discovery rates were estimated in a later analysis by permuting HLA or CMV assignments 20 times. In a later analysis, co-occurring TCRs were grouped using DBSCAN, with TCRdist sequence similarity added in when clustering inside HLA-allele-positive subsets. Repertoires with fewer than 30,000 or more than 120,000 public chains were left out of co-occurrence clustering, as were five repertoires with anomalous nucleotide sharing. TCRdb re-hosts the immuneACCESS table, in-frame sequences only. Its copies lack some clones; in the studies checked, an unresolved V gene accounts for under half of them, and the cause for the rest is not known. V and J calls plus clone size are reproduced from that table; the DNA served to infer D and trimming. The table for this sample lists fewer than 150,000 clones; approximately 71% of them were counted only once. About 5.3% of the sample lies in the top ten.

The sequencing sample was made of PBMCs. Rearrangement joined TRBV2 to TRBJ1-6, with the identity of the D gene unclear. This TCR derives from a woman between 50 and 59 years old in good health and CMV-seronegative. The CDR3 reads as follows: CASRTEHNSPLHF. The nucleotide sequence reads as follows: TGTGCCAGCCGAACAGAACACAATTCACCCCTCCACTTT.